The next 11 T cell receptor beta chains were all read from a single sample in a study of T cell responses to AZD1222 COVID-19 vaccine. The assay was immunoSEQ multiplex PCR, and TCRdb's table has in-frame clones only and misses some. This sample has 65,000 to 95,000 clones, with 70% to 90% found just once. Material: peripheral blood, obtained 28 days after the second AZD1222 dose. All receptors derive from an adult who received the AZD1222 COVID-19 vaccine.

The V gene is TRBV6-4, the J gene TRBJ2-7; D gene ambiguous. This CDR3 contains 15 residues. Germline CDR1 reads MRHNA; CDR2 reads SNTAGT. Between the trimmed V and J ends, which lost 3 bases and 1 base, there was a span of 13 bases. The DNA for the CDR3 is TGTGCCAGCAGTGATTGGGGAACTGGGTCCTACGAGCAGTACTTC. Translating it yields CASSDWGTGSYEQYF.

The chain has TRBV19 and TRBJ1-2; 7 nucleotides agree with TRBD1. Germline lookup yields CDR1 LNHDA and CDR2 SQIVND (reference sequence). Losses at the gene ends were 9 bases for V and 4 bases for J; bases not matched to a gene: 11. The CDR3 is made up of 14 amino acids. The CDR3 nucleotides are TGTGCCAGCAGCCAAACAGGGGTGGGCTATGGCTACACCTTC. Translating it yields CASSQTGVGYGYTF. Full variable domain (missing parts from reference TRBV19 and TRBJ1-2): DGGITQSPKYLFRKEGQNVTLSCEQNLNHDAMYWYRQDPGQGLRLIYYSQIVNDFQKGDIAEGYSVSREKKESFPLTVTSAQKNPTAFYLCASSQTGVGYGYTFGSGTRLTVV.

CDR3 region: CASSLGGRAFF. Here the CDR3 DNA reads TGTGCCAGCAGCTTAGGCGGACGAGCTTTCTTT. V and J are TRBV11-2 and TRBJ1-1; D unclear. This CDR3 has 11 residues. Trimming pared 1 base from V and 10 bases from J, leaving 7 bases between. CDR1 and CDR2 (germline): SGHAT, FQNNGV.

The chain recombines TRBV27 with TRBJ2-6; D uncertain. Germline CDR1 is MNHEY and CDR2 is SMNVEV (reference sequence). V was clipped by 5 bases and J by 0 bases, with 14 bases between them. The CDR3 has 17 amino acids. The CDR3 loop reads CASSEIAGNSGANVLTF. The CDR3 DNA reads TGTGCCAGCAGTGAGATAGCCGGTAACTCTGGGGCCAACGTCCTGACTTTC. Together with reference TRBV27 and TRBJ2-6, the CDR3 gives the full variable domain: EAQVTQNPRYLITVTGKKLTVTCSQNMNHEYMSWYRQDPGLGLRQIYYSMNVEVTDKGDVPEGYKVSRKEKRNFPLILESPSPNQTSLYFCASSEIAGNSGANVLTFGAGSRLTVL.

The CDR3 here is CASAIAGDYEQYF. In nucleotides, the CDR3 is TGTGCCAGCGCCATAGCAGGAGATTACGAGCAGTACTTC. V gene TRBV28 combines with J gene TRBJ2-7; D is unclear. The V and J ends lost 8 bases and 4 bases respectively, with 15 bases between them. The CDR3 sequence is 13 residues long. CDR1 and CDR2 (germline): MDHEN, SYDVKM.

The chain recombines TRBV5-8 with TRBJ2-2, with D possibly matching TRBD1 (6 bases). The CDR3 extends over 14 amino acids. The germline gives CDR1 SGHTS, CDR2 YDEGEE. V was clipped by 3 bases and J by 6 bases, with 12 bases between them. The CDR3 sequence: CASSSQGFPGELFF. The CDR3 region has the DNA TGTGCCAGCAGCTCACAGGGTTTCCCCGGGGAGCTGTTTTTT.

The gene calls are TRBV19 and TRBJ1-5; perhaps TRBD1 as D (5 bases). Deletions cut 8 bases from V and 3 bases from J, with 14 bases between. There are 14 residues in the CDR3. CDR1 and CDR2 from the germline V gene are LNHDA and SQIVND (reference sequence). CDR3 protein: CASGAGFDNQPQHF. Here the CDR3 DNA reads TGTGCCAGTGGGGCAGGGTTCGACAATCAGCCCCAGCATTTT.

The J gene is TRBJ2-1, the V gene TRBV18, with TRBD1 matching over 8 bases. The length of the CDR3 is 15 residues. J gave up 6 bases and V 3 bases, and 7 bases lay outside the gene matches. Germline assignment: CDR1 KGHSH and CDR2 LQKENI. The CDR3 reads CASSPPGQALNEQFF. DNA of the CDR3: TGTGCCAGCTCACCTCCGGGACAGGCTCTCAATGAGCAGTTCTTC.

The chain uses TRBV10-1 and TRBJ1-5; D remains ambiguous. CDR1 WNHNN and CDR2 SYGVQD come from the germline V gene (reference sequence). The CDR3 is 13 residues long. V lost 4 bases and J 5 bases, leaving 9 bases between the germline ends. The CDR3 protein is CASSVSGDQPQHF. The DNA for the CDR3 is TGCGCCAGCAGTGTATCCGGGGATCAGCCCCAGCATTTT.

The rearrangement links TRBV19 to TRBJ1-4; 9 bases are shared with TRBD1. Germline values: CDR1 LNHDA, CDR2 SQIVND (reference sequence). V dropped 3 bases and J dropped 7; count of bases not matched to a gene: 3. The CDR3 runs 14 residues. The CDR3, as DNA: TGTGCCAGTAGTATTGGACAGGGGAGTGAAAAACTGTTTTTT. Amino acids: CASSIGQGSEKLFF.

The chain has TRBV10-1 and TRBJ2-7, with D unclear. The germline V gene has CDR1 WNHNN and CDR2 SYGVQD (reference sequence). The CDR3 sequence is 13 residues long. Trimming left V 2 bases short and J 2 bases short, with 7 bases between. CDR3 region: CASSEAVTYEQYF. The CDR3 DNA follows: TGCGCCAGCAGTGAGGCGGTAACCTACGAGCAGTACTTC.